The following is a T cell receptor beta chain sequence with its context. Authors' data handling: How many nucleated cells were present was estimated from reference gene primer amplification. The data were produced by immunoSEQ multiplex PCR, yet TCRdb's version contains in-frame clones alone and is incomplete. V, J and clone size are those of that table, while D and trimming were read from the DNA. The sample lists roughly 150,000 clones, approximately 78% seen once, with 3.5% to 5% in the top ten. The data belong to a study of blood T cell repertoires in COVID-19. As for the study in general: The study drew acute and convalescent COVID-19 samples from the United States, Italy and Spain. PBMCs, B-cell-depleted T cells, or T cells were the source of the cDNA or gDNA that made up the material.

Germline loops: CDR1 MNHEY, CDR2 SMNVEV (reference sequence). The V gene end was trimmed by 6 bases and the J gene end by 0 bases; junction bases not matched to a gene: 7. This CDR3 is built from 16 residues. The genes are TRBV27 and TRBJ2-2; 7 bases are shared with TRBD2. Sequencing used peripheral blood. The origin of this receptor is a woman older than 75 with acute or convalescent COVID-19. The CDR3 DNA follows: TGTGCCAGCAGAAGGGGACTACACACGAACACCGGGGAGCTGTTTTTT. Its protein product is CASRRGLHTNTGELFF.